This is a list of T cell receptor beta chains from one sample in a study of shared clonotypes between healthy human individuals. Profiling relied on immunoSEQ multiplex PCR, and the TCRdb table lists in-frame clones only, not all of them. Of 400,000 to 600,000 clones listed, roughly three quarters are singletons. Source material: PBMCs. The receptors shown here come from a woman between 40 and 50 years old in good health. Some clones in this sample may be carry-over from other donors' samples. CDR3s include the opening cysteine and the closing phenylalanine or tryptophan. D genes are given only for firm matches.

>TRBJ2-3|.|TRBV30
TGTGCCTGGAAACCCGTGGGTACGCAGTATTTT
CAWKPVGTQYF
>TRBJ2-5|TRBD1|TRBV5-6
TGTGCCAGCAGCCCCGGGACAGGAACGGGGGAGCAGTACTTC
CASSPGTGTGEQYF
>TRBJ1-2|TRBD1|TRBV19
TGTGCCAGTAGTGCCCGGACAGGGGGCGTTGGCTACACCTTC
CASSARTGGVGYTF
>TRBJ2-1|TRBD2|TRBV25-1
TGTGCCAGCAGTGGCATAGCGGGAAGGGGCTCCTACAATGAGCAGTTCTTC
CASSGIAGRGSYNEQFF
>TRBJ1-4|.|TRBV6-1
TGTGCCAGCAGTGAAGGGAACGGGGTTAATGAAAAACTGTTTTTT
CASSEGNGVNEKLFF
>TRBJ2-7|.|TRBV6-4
TGTGCCAGCAGTGACTCGTCAGGCTCGGGGGAGCAGTACTTC
CASSDSSGSGEQYF
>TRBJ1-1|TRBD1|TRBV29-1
TGCAGCACCGACAGGGGGAGGAACACTGAAGCTTTCTTT
CSTDRGRNTEAFF
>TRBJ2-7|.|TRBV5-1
TGCGCCAGCAGCTTGGGACACGATGACTACGAGCAGTACTTC
CASSLGHDDYEQYF
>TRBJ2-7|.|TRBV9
TGTGCCAGCAGCGTAGGAATTTACCCCTACGAGCAGTACTTC
CASSVGIYPYEQYF
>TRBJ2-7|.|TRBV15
TGTGCCACCAGCAGAGATCTCACCTACGAGCAGTACTTC
CATSRDLTYEQYF